This T cell receptor (beta chain) was sequenced in a study of blood T cells in healthy people across ages. The V end lost 3 bases, the J end lost 11 bases, and 19 bases lay between the germline ends. The CDR3 runs 15 residues. In germline, CDR1 is SEHNR, CDR2 FQNEAQ (reference sequence). In its sample, this clonotype was seen a few times. Primers used in a second PCR of about 7 to 12 cycles were a sample-barcoded 5' primer and a J-beta primer mix. TCRdb reprocessed the 5' RACE reads via MiXCR and lists one record per CDR3 protein. The sample includes around 1,500,000 distinct CDR3 sequences, 28% seen only once; the top ten take over 7%.

The TCR was taken from a woman aged 25 to 39 in good health. The sample consisted of blood. V usage is TRBV7-9 and J usage is TRBJ1-4; tentative D call: TRBD1 (6 bases). The CDR3 protein is CASSFRDIGLRKLFF. DNA of the CDR3: TGTGCCAGCAGCTTCCGGGACATAGGCTTGCGGAAACTGTTTTTT.